The entry below describes one TCR beta chain. Profiling relied on immunoSEQ multiplex PCR, and the TCRdb table lists in-frame clones only, not all of them. The sample lists approximately 100,000 clones; approximately 80% were seen once. The CDR3 length is 15 residues. The germline V and J ends were trimmed by 6 bases and 1 base, with 15 bases remaining between them. Germline V gene sequence: CDR1 MRHNA, CDR2 SNTAGT. This record comes from a study of blood T cell repertoires in COVID-19. Study information: The United States, Italy and Spain provided the acute and convalescent COVID-19 samples. T cells, B-cell-depleted T cells, or PBMCs provided the cDNA or gDNA that served as material.

This receptor was taken from a man between 60 and 75 years old with acute or convalescent COVID-19. V usage is TRBV6-4 and J usage is TRBJ1-1; D may be TRBD1 (6 bases). The sequenced sample was peripheral blood. CDR3 sequence reads: CASSPKGGENTEAFF. CDR3 DNA sequence: TGTGCCAGCAGCCCGAAAGGGGGAGAGAACACTGAAGCTTTCTTT.